This T cell receptor beta chain was captured in a study of T-cell reconstitution after alpha-beta-depleted transplantation in children. Researchers prepared the TCRbeta library using unique molecular identifiers, the study reports. MiXCR, run by TCRdb on the PCR reads, gives a single entry per CDR3 protein. The sample shows some 640,000 distinct CDR3 sequences, around 17% of them seen only once. This clonotype was recorded many times. V dropped 2 bases and J dropped 8 bases, with 10 bases sitting between them. Germline CDR1 is MNHEY and CDR2 is SVGAGI. The CDR3 length is 13 residues. This TCR was sampled from a human donor who donated a stem cell graft to a child with acute myeloid leukemia. The V and J genes are TRBV6-5 and TRBJ2-1; D gene unclear. The starting material was PBMCs from the stem cell graft donor, obtained from the stem cell graft. This CDR3 is CASSYAEWYEQFF. The CDR3 DNA is TGTGCCAGCAGTTACGCAGAGTGGTATGAGCAGTTCTTC.